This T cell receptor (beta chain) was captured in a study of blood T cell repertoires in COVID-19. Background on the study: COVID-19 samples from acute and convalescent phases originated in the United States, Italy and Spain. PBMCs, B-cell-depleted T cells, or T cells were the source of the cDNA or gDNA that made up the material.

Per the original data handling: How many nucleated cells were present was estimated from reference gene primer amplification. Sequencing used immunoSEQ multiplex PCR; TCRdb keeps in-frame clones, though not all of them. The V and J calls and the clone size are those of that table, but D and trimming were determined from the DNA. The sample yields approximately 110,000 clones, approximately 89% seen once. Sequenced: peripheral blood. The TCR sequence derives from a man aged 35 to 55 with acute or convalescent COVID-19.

CDR3: CSVSLPAGTLLNEQFF. The CDR3, as DNA: TGCAGCGTCTCCCTCCCCGCCGGGACACTCTTAAATGAGCAGTTCTTC. The J gene is TRBJ2-1, the V gene TRBV29-1, with D possibly TRBD1 on 6 matching bases. The CDR3 loop spans 16 amino acids. Germline lookup yields CDR1 SQVTM and CDR2 ANQGSEA. V lost 6 bases to trimming and J lost 7 bases, with 25 bases between them.